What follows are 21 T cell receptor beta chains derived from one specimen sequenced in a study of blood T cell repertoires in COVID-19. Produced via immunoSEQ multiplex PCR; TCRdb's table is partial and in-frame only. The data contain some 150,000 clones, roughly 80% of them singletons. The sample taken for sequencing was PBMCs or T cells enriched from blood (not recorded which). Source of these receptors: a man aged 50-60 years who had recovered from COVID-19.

The CDR3, as DNA: TGTGCCAGCAGCCCAGGGACAGGGGAGGGCGAAAAACTGTTTTTT. Protein sequence: CASSPGTGEGEKLFF. J is TRBJ1-4 and V is TRBV7-6, with 10 bases fitting TRBD1. Germline loops: CDR1 SGHVS, CDR2 FNYEAQ. This CDR3 has 15 residues. The ends lost 5 bases at V and 8 bases at J; junction bases unmatched: 8.

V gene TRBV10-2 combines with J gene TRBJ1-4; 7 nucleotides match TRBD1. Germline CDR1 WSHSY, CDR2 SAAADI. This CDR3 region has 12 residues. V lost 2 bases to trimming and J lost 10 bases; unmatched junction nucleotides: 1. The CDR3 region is CASSERTGKLFF. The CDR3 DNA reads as TGCGCCAGCAGTGAGAGGACAGGAAAACTGTTTTTT.

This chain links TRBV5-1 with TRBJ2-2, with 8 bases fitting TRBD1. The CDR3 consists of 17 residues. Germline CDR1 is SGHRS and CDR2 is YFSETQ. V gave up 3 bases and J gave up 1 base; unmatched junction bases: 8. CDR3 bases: TGCGCCAGCAGCTCCATTCCGGGGACAGGGAACACCGGGGAGCTGTTTTTT. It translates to CASSSIPGTGNTGELFF.

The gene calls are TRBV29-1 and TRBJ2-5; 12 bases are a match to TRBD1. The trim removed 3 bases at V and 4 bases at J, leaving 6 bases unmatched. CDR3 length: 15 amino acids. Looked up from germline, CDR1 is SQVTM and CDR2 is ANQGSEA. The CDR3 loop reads CSVEGDRGRAETQYF. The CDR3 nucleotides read TGCAGCGTTGAGGGGGACAGGGGGCGCGCAGAGACCCAGTACTTC.

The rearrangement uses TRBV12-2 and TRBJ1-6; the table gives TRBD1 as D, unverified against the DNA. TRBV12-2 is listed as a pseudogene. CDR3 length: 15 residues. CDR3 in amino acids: CASRLVGHRDSPLHF. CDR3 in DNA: TGTGCAAGTCGCTTAGTTGGACATAGAGATTCACCCCTCCACTTT.

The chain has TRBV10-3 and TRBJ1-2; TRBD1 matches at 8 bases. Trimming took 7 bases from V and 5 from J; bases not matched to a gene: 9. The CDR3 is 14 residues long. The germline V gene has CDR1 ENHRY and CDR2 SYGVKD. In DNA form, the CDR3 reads TGTGCCATCAACACGGACAGGGACTTTTATGGCTACACCTTC. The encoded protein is CAINTDRDFYGYTF.

For the CDR3, the DNA is TGTGCCAGCAGCTTAGACGGGATACTTGACGAGCAGTACTTC. Translated: CASSLDGILDEQYF. V and J are TRBV7-8 and TRBJ2-7; weak D call: TRBD2 (5 bases). CDR1 and CDR2 (germline): SGHVS, FQNEAQ. V was cut by 1 base and J by 5 bases, with 12 bases left in between. This CDR3 region has 14 residues.

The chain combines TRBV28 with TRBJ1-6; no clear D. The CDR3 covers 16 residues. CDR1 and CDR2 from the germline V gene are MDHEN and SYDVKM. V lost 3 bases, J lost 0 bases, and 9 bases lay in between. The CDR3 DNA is TGTGCCAGCAGTTTGGACGGGAGCTCCTATAATTCACCCCTCCACTTT. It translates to CASSLDGSSYNSPLHF.

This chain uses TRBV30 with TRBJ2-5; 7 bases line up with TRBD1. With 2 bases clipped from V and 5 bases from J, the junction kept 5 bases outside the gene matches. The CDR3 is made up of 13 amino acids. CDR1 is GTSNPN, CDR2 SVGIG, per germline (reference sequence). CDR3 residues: CAWSPNRGETQYF. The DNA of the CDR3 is TGTGCCTGGAGTCCAAACAGGGGCGAGACCCAGTACTTC.

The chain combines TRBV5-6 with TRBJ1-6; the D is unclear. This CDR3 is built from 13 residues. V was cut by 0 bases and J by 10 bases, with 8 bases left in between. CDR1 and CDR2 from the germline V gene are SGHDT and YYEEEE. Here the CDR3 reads CASSLGASSPLHF. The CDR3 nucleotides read TGTGCCAGCAGCTTGGGGGCGAGCTCACCCCTCCACTTT.

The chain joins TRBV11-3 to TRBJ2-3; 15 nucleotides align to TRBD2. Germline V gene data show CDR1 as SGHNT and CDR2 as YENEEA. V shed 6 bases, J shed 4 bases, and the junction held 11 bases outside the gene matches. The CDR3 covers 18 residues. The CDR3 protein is CASSKRTSGGAGSDTQYF. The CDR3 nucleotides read TGTGCCAGCAGTAAGAGGACTAGCGGGGGGGCCGGTTCAGATACGCAGTATTTT. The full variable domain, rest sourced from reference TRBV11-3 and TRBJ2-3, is EAGVVQSPRYKIIEKKQPVAFWCNPISGHNTLYWYLQNLGQGPELLIRYENEEAVDDSQLPKDRFSAERLKGVDSTLKIQPAELGDSAVYLCASSKRTSGGAGSDTQYFGPGTRLTVL.

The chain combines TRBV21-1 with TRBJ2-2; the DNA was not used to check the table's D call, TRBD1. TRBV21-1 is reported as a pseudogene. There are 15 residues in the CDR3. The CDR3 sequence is CASSNRTDWTGELFF. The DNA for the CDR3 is TGTGCCAGCAGCAACCGGACAGATTGGACCGGGGAGCTGTTTTTT.

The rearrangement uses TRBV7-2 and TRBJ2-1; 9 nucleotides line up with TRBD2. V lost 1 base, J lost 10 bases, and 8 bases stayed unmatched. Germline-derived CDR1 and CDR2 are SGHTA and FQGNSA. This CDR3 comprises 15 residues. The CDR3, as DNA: TGTGCCAGCAGCTTAGTAGCGGGGGTTCTGGTGGAGCAGTTCTTC. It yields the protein CASSLVAGVLVEQFF.

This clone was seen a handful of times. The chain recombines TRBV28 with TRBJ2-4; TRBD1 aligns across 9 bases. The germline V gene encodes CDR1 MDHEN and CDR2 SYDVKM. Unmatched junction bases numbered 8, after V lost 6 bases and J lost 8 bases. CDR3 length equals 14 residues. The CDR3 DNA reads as TGTGCCAGCAGCGTCGGACAGGGGACAGACATTCAGTACTTC. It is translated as CASSVGQGTDIQYF.

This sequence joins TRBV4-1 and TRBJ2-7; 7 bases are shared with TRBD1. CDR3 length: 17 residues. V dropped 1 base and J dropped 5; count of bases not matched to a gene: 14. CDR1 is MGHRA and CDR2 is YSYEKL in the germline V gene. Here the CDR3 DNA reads TGCGCCAGCAGCCAAGTCGGGGTCACAGGGGCGAATCACGAGCAGTACTTC. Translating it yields CASSQVGVTGANHEQYF.

CDR3: CAISESLGAGNTGELFF. For the CDR3, the DNA is TGTGCCATCAGTGAGTCCCTTGGGGCAGGTAACACCGGGGAGCTGTTTTTT. V is TRBV10-3 and J is TRBJ2-2, with a tentative D call TRBD1 (5 bases). Germline V lookup: CDR1 ENHRY, CDR2 SYGVKD. The CDR3 spans 17 residues. The V end was cut by 0 bases, the J end by 2 bases, with 13 bases between.

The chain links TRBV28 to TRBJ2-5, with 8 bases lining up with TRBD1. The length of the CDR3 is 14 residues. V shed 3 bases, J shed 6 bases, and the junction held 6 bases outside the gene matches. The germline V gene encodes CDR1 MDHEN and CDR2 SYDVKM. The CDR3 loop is CASSFTGGRQTQYF. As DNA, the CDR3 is TGTGCCAGCAGTTTTACAGGGGGTCGGCAGACCCAGTACTTC.

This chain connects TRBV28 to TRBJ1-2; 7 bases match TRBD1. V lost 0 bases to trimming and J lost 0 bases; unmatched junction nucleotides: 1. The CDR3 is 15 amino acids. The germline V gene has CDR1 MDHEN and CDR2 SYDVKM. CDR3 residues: CASSLWDRTNYGYTF. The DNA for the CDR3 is TGTGCCAGCAGTTTATGGGACAGGACTAACTATGGCTACACCTTC.

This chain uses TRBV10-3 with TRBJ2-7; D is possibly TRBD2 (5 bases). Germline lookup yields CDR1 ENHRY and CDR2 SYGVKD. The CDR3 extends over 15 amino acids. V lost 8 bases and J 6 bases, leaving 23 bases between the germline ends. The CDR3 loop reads CAIAEKVGGTVEQYF. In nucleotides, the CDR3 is TGTGCCATCGCCGAAAAGGTTGGAGGAACGGTCGAGCAGTACTTC.

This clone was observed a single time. The CDR3 here is CASSPGAGSDTEAFF. Written as DNA, the CDR3 is TGTGCCAGCTCACCGGGGGCAGGGTCGGACACTGAAGCTTTCTTT. The gene calls are TRBV18 and TRBJ1-1, with a possible D match to TRBD1 (6 bases). The CDR3 is made up of 15 amino acids. Per germline, CDR1 KGHSH and CDR2 LQKENI. The V and J ends lost 3 bases and 3 bases respectively, with 14 bases between them.

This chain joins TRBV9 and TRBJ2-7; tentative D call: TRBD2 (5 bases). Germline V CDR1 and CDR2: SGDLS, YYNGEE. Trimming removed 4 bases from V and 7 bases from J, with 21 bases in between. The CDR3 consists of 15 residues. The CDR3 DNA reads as TGTGCCAGCAGCCCGCGAGGGTCCTTAGGGCAGGAGCAGTACTTC. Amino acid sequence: CASSPRGSLGQEQYF.